This T cell receptor (beta chain) originates from a study of shared clonotypes between healthy human individuals (dated by TCRdb to 2019 to 2021). Regarding the complete study: The cohort comprised two women and a few men aged 18 to 49 years. For each donor, CD4 naive and CD4 memory were each run on three plates, CD8 naive on two plates, and CD8 memory on one plate. To estimate repertoire size and how much clonotypes are shared between individuals, the study performed deep sequencing of blood TCR repertoires from roughly five healthy adults. Different laboratories and diverse techniques were used to prepare libraries and sequence TCR repertoires, to increase sequencing depth and limit assay-specific biases. Per donor, leukapheresis produced somewhere between about 0.94 and 9.5 billion PBMCs.

Paper-wide results and their limitations: Clonotypes shared by all four sorted-subset donors showed higher generation probabilities than non-shared clonotypes. Rarefaction of sorted-subset datasets indicated incomplete sequencing despite the large sequencing depth. About 5% of naive CD4, 3.5% of naive CD8, approximately 2.2% of memory CD4, and 0.4% of memory CD8 clonotypes were shared across four donors. Because the study included a small number of donors, the genetic and exposure-history diversity represented was limited. Based on pairwise subsampling, the degree of clonotype sharing among donors was expected to be affected by sequencing depth. Sampling was restricted to blood, and TCR repertoires in tissues likely differ from the TCR repertoires found in blood. Naive subsets generally had larger estimated clonotype richness than memory subsets.

Measured from the cysteine to the phenylalanine, the CDR3 is 15 residues long. Just CDR3 DNA is preserved here, 45 bases in frame from base 1. For CDR1 and CDR2, the germline V gene lists SNHLY and FYNNEI. Trimming takes 4 bases off V and 3 bases off J; junction bases not matched to a gene: 9. Worth noting for this clone: No antigen is known for it. No quality values exist for individual bases; no much larger clone is one base distant.

TCR CDR3 regions were amplified from genomic DNA by multiplex PCR using the deep immunoSEQ assay. Extracted genomic DNA from each cell subset was spread evenly across all wells of several immunoSEQ 96-well plates, with each plate serving as a replicate. For sorted subsets, approximately 210 ng of genomic DNA, equivalent to 25,000 to 35,000 T cell genomes, went into each replicate PCR. The purified libraries were quantified using a Qubit 3.0 fluorometer, sized with a Bioanalyzer 2100, and then quantified again using the KAPA Library Quantification kit. A separate single-read 150-cycle Illumina NextSeq 550 flow cell was used to sequence each immunoSEQ 96-well plate. Under the source paper's analysis protocol: The immunoSEQ output contained only junctional sequences without quality scores, so filtering could not match that applied to full-length reads. Sequences were annotated with PyIR, a Python wrapper for IgBLAST v1.9, and V/J genes and CDR3 were assigned using IMGT germline references. Reads were removed for weak V/J assignments (E-value above 1e-6), missing CDR3, stop codons, out-of-frame junctions, or ambiguous translated residues. V3J clonotypes were defined by identical inferred V gene, J gene, and CDR3 amino acid sequence. Percentage overlap between repertoires was calculated by dividing the number of shared unique clonotypes by the size of the smaller repertoire. Richness of each repertoire was evaluated using RTK rarefaction, the Chao1 estimator, and Recon v2.1 estimates of unobserved clonotypes. Generation probabilities for all TCRbeta clonotypes obtained by the gDNA method from a handful of donors were computed using OLGA. In TCRdb, the immuneACCESS table is reduced to in-frame sequences with V and J assigned. These tables do not hold every clone; where another copy was compared, an unresolved V gene accounts for under half, and the others remain unexplained. V and J calls plus clone size are reproduced from that table; the DNA served to infer D and trimming. Recorded for this sample are more than 2 million clones; 85% to 95% of them occurred a single time. Over 1.5% of the sample is taken by the ten largest.

CD8 naive samples consisted of CD45RO-negative cells that were positively selected for CCR7, yielding a CD45RA+CCR7+ population without TemRA cells. The donors were healthy, HIV-negative adults with no recently reported acute infections or vaccinations. Every donor was a Caucasian adult residing in Nashville, Tennessee, USA. Blood was obtained by leukapheresis, after which PBMCs were separated by Ficoll-Histopaque density gradient centrifugation and cryopreserved in liquid nitrogen vapor phase. Purity and quantity of every magnetically sorted T cell population were checked by analytical flow cytometry. From each sorted fraction, genomic DNA was isolated and quantified by UV absorbance on a Nanodrop 2000c.

The TCR comes from a man younger than 35 in good health. Some clones in this sample may be carry-over from other donors' samples. The V gene is TRBV2 and the J gene is TRBJ2-7; the junction holds 7 bases that match TRBD2. The sample was naive CD8+ T cells from PBMCs. In light of the paper, this sample's cell subset or site label describes: CD45RA+CCR7+. The nucleotide sequence is given as TGTGCCAGCAGTGTGGGGGAGGGGCGGAACTACGAGCAGTACTTC. This yields the protein CASSVGEGRNYEQYF.